The entry that follows covers one TCR beta chain sequence. Antigen specificity is unknown. These data are taken from a study of T cells in Graves' hyperthyroidism and ophthalmopathy. The wider study: The blood sample was taken at first diagnosis, before treatment began.

The investigators amplified TCR beta CDR3 regions from RNA transcripts. First-round RT-PCR of the TCR CDR3 relied on the HTBI primer set. Via MiXCR, TCRdb re-called the multiplex PCR reads, giving one row per CDR3 protein. This table has hundreds of thousands of distinct CDR3 sequences, roughly 14% appearing once. The authors obtained PBMCs from around 10 ml of fresh peripheral blood. Broader study findings: Blood samples included most of the expanded thyroid clonotypes exceeding 0.001.

V was pared by 3 bases and J by 4 bases, with 7 bases between. CDR1 and CDR2 from the germline V gene are ENHRY and SYGVKD. This CDR3 contains 13 residues. The TCR originated in a young woman with Graves' hyperthyroidism. The sequenced material came from blood. The chain recombines TRBV10-3 with TRBJ2-1; unclear D gene. The CDR3 sequence: CAISDGRYNEQFF. CDR3 DNA sequence: TGTGCCATCAGTGACGGTAGATACAATGAGCAGTTCTTC.